One and the same sample provided the 3 T cell receptor beta chains below, sequenced in a study of identical twins. MiXCR, applied by TCRdb to the 5' RACE reads, yields one record per CDR3 protein. The sample carries roughly 490,000 distinct CDR3 sequences, 13% to 15% recorded once. These same data were also listed under a study on yellow fever vaccine responses in identical twins.

Sequencing was carried out using CD4+ T cells sorted from blood. The origin of the receptors is a woman aged 18 to 35 in good health.

This clonotype was seen only a few times. This rearrangement joins TRBV2 to TRBJ1-5; D is unclear. The germline CDR1 and CDR2 sequences are SNHLY and FYNNEI. Trimming removed 5 bases from V and 1 base from J, with 6 bases in between. This CDR3 region has 13 residues. This CDR3 is CASSTQSNQPQHF. CDR3 coding DNA: TGTGCCAGCAGTACCCAAAGCAATCAGCCCCAGCATTTT.

This clonotype was seen only a few times. The V and J genes are TRBV10-3 and TRBJ1-1, with TRBD1 identical over 12 bases. The CDR3 extends over 17 amino acids. Germline V gene lookup returns CDR1 ENHRY and CDR2 SYGVKD. J gave up 1 base and V 6 bases, and 9 bases lay outside the gene matches. CDR3 DNA sequence: TGTGCCATCAGCCTGTCGGGACAGGGGGCCGGGAACACTGAAGCTTTCTTT. Amino acids: CAISLSGQGAGNTEAFF.

The rearrangement links TRBV15 to TRBJ2-1; D remains ambiguous. Germline values: CDR1 LNHNV, CDR2 YYDKDF (reference sequence). The CDR3 is made up of 13 amino acids. Trimming left V 3 bases short and J 9 bases short, with 12 bases between. The CDR3 nucleotides read TGTGCCACCAGCAGGACACGGCCCCCTGAGCAGTTCTTC. Translating it yields CATSRTRPPEQFF. Full variable domain (missing parts from reference TRBV15 and TRBJ2-1): DAMVIQNPRYQVTQFGKPVTLSCSQTLNHNVMYWYQQKSSQAPKLLFHYYDKDFNNEADTPDNFQSRRPNTSFCFLDIRSPGLGDTAMYLCATSRTRPPEQFFGPGTRLTVL.